This T cell receptor (beta chain) is from a study of blood T cell repertoires in COVID-19. TCRdb keeps only in-frame clones here, not all; method: immunoSEQ multiplex PCR. The table has around 100,000 clones, approximately 87% seen once. The length of the CDR3 is 16 residues. Germline CDR1 SEHNR, CDR2 FQNEAQ (reference sequence). V was pared by 4 bases and J by 3 bases, with 8 bases of the junction left unmatched. This clone was seen a single time. The chain carries TRBV7-9 and TRBJ1-1; TRBD1 matches 10 bases. The sequence was collected from a human donor in a cohort sampled during active COVID-19. Sample: peripheral blood. This chain's CDR3 is CASSSQPGQGYTEAFF. DNA for the CDR3: TGTGCCAGCAGCTCGCAGCCGGGACAGGGGTACACTGAAGCTTTCTTT.